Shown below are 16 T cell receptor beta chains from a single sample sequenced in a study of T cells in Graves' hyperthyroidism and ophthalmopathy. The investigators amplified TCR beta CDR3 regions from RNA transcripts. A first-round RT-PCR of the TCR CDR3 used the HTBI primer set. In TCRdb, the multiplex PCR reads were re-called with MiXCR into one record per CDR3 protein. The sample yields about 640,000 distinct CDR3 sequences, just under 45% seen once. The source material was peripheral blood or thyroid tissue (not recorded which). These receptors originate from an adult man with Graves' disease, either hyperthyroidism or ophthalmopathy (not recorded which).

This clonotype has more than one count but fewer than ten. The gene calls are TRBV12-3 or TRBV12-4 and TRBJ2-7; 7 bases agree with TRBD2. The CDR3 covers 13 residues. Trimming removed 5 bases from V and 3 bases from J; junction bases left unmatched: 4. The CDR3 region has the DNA TGTGCCAGCAGTGGCGGGAGAAGCTACGAGCAGTACTTC. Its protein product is CASSGGRSYEQYF.

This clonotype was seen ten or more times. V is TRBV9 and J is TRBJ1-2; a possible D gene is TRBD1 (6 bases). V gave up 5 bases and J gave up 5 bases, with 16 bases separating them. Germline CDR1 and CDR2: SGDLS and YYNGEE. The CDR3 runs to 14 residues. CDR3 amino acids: CASSVGQGSYGYTF. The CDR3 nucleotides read TGTGCCAGCAGTGTGGGTCAGGGGAGTTATGGCTACACCTTC.

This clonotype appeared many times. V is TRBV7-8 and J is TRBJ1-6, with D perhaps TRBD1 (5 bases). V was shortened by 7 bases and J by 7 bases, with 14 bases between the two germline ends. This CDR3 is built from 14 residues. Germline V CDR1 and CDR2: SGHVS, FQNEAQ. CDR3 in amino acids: CASTPGRPNSPLHF. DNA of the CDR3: TGTGCCAGCACCCCGGGACGACCGAATTCACCCCTCCACTTT. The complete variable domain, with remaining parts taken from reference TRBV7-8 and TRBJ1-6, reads GAGVSQSPRYKVAKRGQDVALRCDPISGHVSLFWYQQALGQGPEFLTYFQNEAQLDKSGLPSDRFFAERPEGSVSTLKIQRTQQEDSAVYLCASTPGRPNSPLHFGNGTRLTVT.

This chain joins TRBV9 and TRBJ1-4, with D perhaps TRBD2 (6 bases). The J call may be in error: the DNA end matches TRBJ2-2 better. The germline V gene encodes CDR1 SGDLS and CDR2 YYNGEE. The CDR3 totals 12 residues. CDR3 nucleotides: TGTGCCAGCAGCCGAGCGGGCGGGGAGCTGTTTTTT. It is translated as CASSRAGGELFF.

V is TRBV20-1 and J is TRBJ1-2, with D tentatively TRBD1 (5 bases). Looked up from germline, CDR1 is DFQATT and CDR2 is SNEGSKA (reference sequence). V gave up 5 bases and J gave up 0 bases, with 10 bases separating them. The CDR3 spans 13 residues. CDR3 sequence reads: CSADTGANYGYTF. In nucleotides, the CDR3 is TGCAGTGCTGATACAGGAGCTAACTATGGCTACACCTTC.

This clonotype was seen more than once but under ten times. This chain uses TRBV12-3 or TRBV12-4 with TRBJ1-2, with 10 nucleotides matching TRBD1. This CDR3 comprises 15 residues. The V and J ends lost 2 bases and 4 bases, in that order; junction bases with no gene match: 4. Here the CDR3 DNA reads TGTGCCAGCAGTTTATCCCGGGACAGGGGCTATGGCTACACCTTC. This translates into CASSLSRDRGYGYTF.

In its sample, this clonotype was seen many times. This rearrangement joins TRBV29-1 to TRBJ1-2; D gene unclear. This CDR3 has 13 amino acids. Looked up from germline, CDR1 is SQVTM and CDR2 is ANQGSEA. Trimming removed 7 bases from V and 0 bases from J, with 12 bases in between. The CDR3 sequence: CSGAGGPNYGYTF. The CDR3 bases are TGCAGCGGTGCAGGCGGTCCTAACTATGGCTACACCTTC.

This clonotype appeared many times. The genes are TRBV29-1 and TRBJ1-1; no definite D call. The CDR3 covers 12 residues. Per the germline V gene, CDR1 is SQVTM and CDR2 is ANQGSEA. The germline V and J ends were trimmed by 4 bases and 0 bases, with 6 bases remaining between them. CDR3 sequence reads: CSVVQMNTEAFF. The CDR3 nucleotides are TGCAGCGTTGTTCAGATGAACACTGAAGCTTTCTTT.

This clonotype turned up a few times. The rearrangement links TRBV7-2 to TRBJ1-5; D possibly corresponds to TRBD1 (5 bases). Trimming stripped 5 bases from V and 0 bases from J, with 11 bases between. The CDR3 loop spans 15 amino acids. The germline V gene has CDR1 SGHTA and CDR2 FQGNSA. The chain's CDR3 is CASSLKTVSNQPQHF. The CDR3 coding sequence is TGTGCCAGCAGCCTGAAGACAGTTAGCAATCAGCCCCAGCATTTT.

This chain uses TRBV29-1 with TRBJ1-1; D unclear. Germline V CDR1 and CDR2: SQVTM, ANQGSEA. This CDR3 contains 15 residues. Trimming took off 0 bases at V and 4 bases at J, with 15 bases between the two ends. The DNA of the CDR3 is TGCAGCGTTGAAGATATGGGCGGGGAGTTCACTGAAGCTTTCTTT. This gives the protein CSVEDMGGEFTEAFF.

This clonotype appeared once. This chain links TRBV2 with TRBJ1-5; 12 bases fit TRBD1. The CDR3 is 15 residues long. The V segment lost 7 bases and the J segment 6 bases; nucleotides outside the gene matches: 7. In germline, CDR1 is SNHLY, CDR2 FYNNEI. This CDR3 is CASTGTGGRGQPQHF. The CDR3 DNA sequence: TGTGCCAGCACCGGGACAGGGGGCCGGGGTCAGCCCCAGCATTTT. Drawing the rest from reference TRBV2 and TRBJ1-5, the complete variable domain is EPEVTQTPSHQVTQMGQEVILRCVPISNHLYFYWYRQILGQKVEFLVSFYNNEISEKSEIFDDQFSVERPDGSNFTLKIRSTKLEDSAMYFCASTGTGGRGQPQHFGDGTRLSIL.

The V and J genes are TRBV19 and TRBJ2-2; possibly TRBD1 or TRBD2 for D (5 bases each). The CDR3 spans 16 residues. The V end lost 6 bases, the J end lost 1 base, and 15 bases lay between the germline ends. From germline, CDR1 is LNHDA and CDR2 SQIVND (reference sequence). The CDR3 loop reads CASSITGTVNTGELFF. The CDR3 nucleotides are TGTGCCAGTAGCATAACCGGGACCGTGAACACCGGGGAGCTGTTTTTT.

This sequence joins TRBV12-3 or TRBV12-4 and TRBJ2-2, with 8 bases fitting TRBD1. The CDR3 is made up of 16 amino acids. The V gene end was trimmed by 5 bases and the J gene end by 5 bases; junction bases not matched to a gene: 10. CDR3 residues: CASSASGGARTGELFF. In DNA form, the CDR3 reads TGTGCCAGCAGTGCTTCAGGGGGCGCCCGAACCGGGGAGCTGTTTTTT.

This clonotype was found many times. DNA for the CDR3: TGTGCCATGTCGACAGCAGATAATTCACCCCTCCACTTT. As protein: CAMSTADNSPLHF. This sequence joins TRBV10-3 and TRBJ1-6, with D possibly being TRBD1 (5 bases). The V gene lost 9 bases and the J gene lost 5 bases, with 11 bases spanning the gap. The CDR3 spans 13 residues. CDR1 and CDR2 from the germline V gene are ENHRY and SYGVKD.

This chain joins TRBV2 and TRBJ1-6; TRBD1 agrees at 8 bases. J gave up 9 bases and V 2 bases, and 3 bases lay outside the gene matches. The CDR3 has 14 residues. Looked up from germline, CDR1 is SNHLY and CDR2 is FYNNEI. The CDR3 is CASSEITGGSPLHF. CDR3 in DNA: TGTGCCAGCAGTGAAATTACAGGGGGTTCACCCCTCCACTTT.

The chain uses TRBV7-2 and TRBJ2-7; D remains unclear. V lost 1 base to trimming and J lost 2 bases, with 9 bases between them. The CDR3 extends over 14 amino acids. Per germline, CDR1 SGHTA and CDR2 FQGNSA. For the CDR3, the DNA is TGTGCCAGCAGCTTAGACGGCCCAGCCTACGAGCAGTACTTC. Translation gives CASSLDGPAYEQYF.